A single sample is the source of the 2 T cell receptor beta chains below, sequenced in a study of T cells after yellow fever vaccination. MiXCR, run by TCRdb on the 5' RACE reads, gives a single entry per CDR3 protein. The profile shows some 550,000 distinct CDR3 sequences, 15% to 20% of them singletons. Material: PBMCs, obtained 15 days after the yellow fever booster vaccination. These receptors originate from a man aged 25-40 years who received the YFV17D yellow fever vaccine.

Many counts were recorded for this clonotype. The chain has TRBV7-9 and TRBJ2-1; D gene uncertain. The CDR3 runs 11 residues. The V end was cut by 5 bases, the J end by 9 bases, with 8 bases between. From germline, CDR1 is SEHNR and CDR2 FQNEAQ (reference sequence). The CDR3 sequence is CASSHGGEQFF. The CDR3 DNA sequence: TGTGCCAGCAGCCATGGTGGTGAGCAGTTCTTC. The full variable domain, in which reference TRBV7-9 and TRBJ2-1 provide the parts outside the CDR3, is DTGVSQNPRHKITKRGQNVTFRCDPISEHNRLYWYRQTLGQGPEFLTYFQNEAQLEKSRLLSDRFSAERPKGSFSTLEIQRTEQGDSAMYLCASSHGGEQFFGPGTRLTVL.

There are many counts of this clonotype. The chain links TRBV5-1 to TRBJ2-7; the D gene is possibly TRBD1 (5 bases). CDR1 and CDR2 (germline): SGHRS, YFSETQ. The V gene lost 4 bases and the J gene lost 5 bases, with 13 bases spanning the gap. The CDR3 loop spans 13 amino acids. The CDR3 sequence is CASSGAVQDEQYF. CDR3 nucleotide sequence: TGCGCCAGCAGCGGGGCGGTGCAAGACGAGCAGTACTTC.